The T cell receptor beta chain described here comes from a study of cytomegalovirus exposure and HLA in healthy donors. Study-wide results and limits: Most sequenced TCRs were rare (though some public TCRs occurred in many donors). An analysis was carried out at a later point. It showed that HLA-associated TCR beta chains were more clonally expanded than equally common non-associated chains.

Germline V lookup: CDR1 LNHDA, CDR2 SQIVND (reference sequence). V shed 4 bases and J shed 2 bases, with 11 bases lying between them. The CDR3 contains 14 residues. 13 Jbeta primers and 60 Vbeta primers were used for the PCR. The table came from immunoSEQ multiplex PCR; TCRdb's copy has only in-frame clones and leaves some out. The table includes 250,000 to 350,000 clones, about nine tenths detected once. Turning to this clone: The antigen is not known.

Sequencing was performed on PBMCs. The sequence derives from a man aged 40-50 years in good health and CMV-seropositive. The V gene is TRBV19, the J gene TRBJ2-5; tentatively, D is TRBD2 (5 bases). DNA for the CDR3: TGTGCCAGTAGTACCGAATCGGGACAAGAGACCCAGTACTTC. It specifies CASSTESGQETQYF. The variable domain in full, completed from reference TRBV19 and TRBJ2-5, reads DGGITQSPKYLFRKEGQNVTLSCEQNLNHDAMYWYRQDPGQGLRLIYYSQIVNDFQKGDIAEGYSVSREKKESFPLTVTSAQKNPTAFYLCASSTESGQETQYFGPGTRLLVL.